This T cell receptor (beta chain) was recovered during a study of OX40 agonist ivuxolimab in advanced cancers. Study conclusions and caveats: Some of the nonresponding patients also showed low levels of normalized T-cell clonal expansion. Individuals who were partial responders at 0.1-3.0 mg/kg had clonal expansion that ranked among the lowest.

Notes on this clone: Its antigen is as yet unknown.

Excluded were patients having autoimmune disease history or systemic immunosuppression. Generated by immunoSEQ multiplex PCR, the TCRdb table keeps only in-frame clones and is missing some. Among more than 60,000 clones listed, roughly 87% were seen once. The source of this sequence is an adult with an advanced solid tumor such as melanoma, head and neck, liver or kidney cancer. The sequencing used CD4+ or CD8+ T cells sorted from blood, collected in a trial of the OX40 agonist ivuxolimab.

The CDR3 loop reads CASSATGSSSYEQYF. Here the CDR3 DNA reads TGTGCCAGCAGCGCTACAGGGAGTAGCTCCTACGAGCAGTACTTC. V is TRBV9 and J is TRBJ2-7, with D possibly TRBD1 on 6 matching bases. The CDR3 length is 15 residues. V dropped 3 bases and J dropped 0 bases, with 13 bases sitting between them. Germline CDR1 SGDLS, CDR2 YYNGEE.